Listed below are T cell receptor beta chains from one sample, sequenced in a study of blood T cells in healthy people across ages. MiXCR, run by TCRdb on the 5' RACE reads, gives a single entry per CDR3 protein. Among more than 1.4 million distinct CDR3 sequences listed, 42% were seen once. The sequencing sample was made of blood. The source of these receptors is a woman younger than 30 in good health. Each CDR3 is given with its conserved first and last residue. The D gene is left open where the match is weak. A row's size may be missing; if present it is once, few, many or a size class.

j_call | clone_size | cdr3_length | d_call | v_call | cdr3_aa | cdr3_nt
TRBJ2-2 | - | 18 | - | TRBV2 | CASSTHQNREQDTGELFF | TGTGCCAGCAGTACTCACCAGAACAGGGAACAGGACACCGGGGAGCTGTTTTTT
TRBJ1-4 | few | 17 | - | TRBV5-1 | CASSSGRPYSTNEKLFF | TGCGCCAGCAGCTCCGGACGCCCCTATTCAACTAATGAAAAACTGTTTTTT
TRBJ2-4 | few | 17 | TRBD1 | TRBV6-6 | CASSSGTGVLAKNIQYF | TGTGCCAGCAGTTCCGGGACAGGGGTTCTCGCCAAAAACATTCAGTACTTC
TRBJ2-1 | once | 13 | - | TRBV12-3/TRBV12-4 | CASRHRDSGEQFF | TGTGCCAGCAGGCACCGGGACTCCGGTGAGCAGTTCTTC
TRBJ1-2 | - | 14 | - | TRBV6-2/TRBV6-3 | CASSYRAAPGGYTF | TGTGCCAGCAGTTACCGGGCCGCTCCCGGGGGCTACACCTTC
TRBJ2-6 | few | 14 | - | TRBV15 | CATSGNSGANVLTF | TGTGCCACCAGCGGGAACTCTGGGGCCAACGTCCTGACTTTC
TRBJ1-6 | few | 14 | - | TRBV2 | CASTLQGGSSPLHF | TGTGCCAGCACTCTACAGGGTGGAAGCTCACCCCTCCACTTT
TRBJ2-5 | - | 13 | - | TRBV13 | CTSSLKRVETQYF | TGTACCAGCAGCTTAAAGAGGGTGGAGACCCAGTACTTC
TRBJ2-1 | - | 15 | TRBD2 | TRBV4-2 | CASSQDRTSGNEQFF | TGTGCCAGCAGCCAAGATAGGACTAGCGGTAATGAGCAGTTCTTC
TRBJ2-5 | - | 18 | TRBD2 | TRBV12-3/TRBV12-4 | CASSLSQAGVGRQETQYF | TGTGCCAGCAGTTTGAGTCAAGCGGGAGTTGGGAGGCAAGAGACCCAGTACTTC
TRBJ2-7 | - | 13 | - | TRBV7-9 | CASSPPLGDEQYF | TGTGCCAGCAGCCCCCCCCTAGGGGACGAGCAGTACTTC
TRBJ2-1 | once | 14 | - | TRBV9 | CASAPRGPHNEQFF | TGTGCCAGCGCCCCGAGGGGACCCCACAATGAGCAGTTCTTC
TRBJ1-4 | - | 14 | - | TRBV7-9 | CASSFDLTNEKLFF | TGTGCCAGCAGCTTTGACTTAACTAATGAAAAACTGTTTTTT
TRBJ2-1 | few | 18 | TRBD2 | TRBV7-2 | CASIGGGLAGGNTNEQFF | TGTGCCAGCATCGGAGGGGGACTAGCGGGAGGGAACACGAATGAGCAGTTCTTC
TRBJ2-1 | few | 17 | TRBD2 | TRBV20-1 | CSARLSGLAGEYNEQFF | TGCAGTGCTAGACTTTCGGGACTAGCGGGAGAATACAATGAGCAGTTCTTC
TRBJ2-1 | - | 18 | TRBD1 | TRBV24-1 | CATSDPNPTGAAHNEQFF | TGTGCCACCAGTGACCCAAACCCGACAGGGGCCGCGCACAATGAGCAGTTCTTC
TRBJ2-3 | - | 16 | TRBD2 | TRBV7-2 | CASSFLAGRREKTQYF | TGTGCCAGCAGCTTTCTAGCGGGCAGGAGAGAAAAGACGCAGTATTTT
TRBJ2-5 | - | 15 | TRBD2 | TRBV6-6 | CASSPASGGQETQYF | TGTGCCAGCAGTCCTGCCAGCGGGGGCCAAGAGACCCAGTACTTC
TRBJ1-1 | few | 16 | - | TRBV5-1 | CASSLVTGLLNTEAFF | TGCGCCAGCAGCTTGGTCACAGGGCTCTTGAACACTGAAGCTTTCTTT
TRBJ2-5 | - | 15 | - | TRBV6-5 | CASSGVGPRQETQYF | TGTGCCAGCAGTGGGGTGGGGCCCCGCCAAGAGACCCAGTACTTC
TRBJ1-4 | - | 14 | TRBD1 | TRBV25-1 | CASGSRDRGEKLFF | TGTGCCAGCGGTTCTCGGGACAGGGGTGAAAAACTGTTTTTT
TRBJ2-4 | - | 18 | TRBD2 | TRBV9 | CASSRTSGGALDKNIQYF | TGTGCCAGCAGCCGAACTAGCGGGGGGGCCCTGGACAAAAACATTCAGTACTTC
TRBJ2-7 | - | 13 | - | TRBV2 | CASIGKPSYEQYF | TGTGCCAGCATTGGCAAACCATCCTACGAGCAGTACTTC
TRBJ1-2 | few | 15 | - | TRBV4-2 | CASSQEYSSNYGYTF | TGTGCCAGCAGCCAAGAATACAGCTCCAACTATGGCTACACCTTC
TRBJ2-6 | - | 16 | - | TRBV12-3/TRBV12-4 | CASRFHQVSGANVLTF | TGTGCCAGCAGATTTCACCAGGTCTCTGGGGCCAACGTCCTGACTTTC
TRBJ2-1 | - | 17 | TRBD2 | TRBV5-1 | CASSLGSNTGGYNEQFF | TGCGCCAGCAGCTTGGGGTCTAACACGGGGGGTTACAATGAGCAGTTCTTC
TRBJ2-7 | many | 12 | - | TRBV10-1 | CASSDPGYEQYF | TGCGCCAGCAGTGATCCCGGCTACGAGCAGTACTTC
TRBJ2-5 | - | 13 | - | TRBV2 | CASTTPRGETQYF | TGTGCCAGCACGACGCCTCGCGGGGAGACCCAGTACTTC
TRBJ2-1 | - | 16 | TRBD1 | TRBV5-1 | CASSLTGAIPYNEQFF | TGCGCCAGCAGCTTAACAGGGGCGATTCCGTACAATGAGCAGTTCTTC
TRBJ2-7 | - | 12 | - | TRBV28 | CASSLMGSEQYF | TGTGCCAGCAGTTTGATGGGAAGCGAGCAGTACTTC
TRBJ2-1 | - | 17 | TRBD2 | TRBV12-3/TRBV12-4 | CASSLAGGSGPTNEQFF | TGTGCCAGCAGTTTAGCGGGAGGGAGCGGACCCACTAATGAGCAGTTCTTC
TRBJ2-7 | - | 16 | TRBD2 | TRBV9 | CASSPQGSGYSYEQYF | TGTGCCAGCAGCCCCCAGGGTAGCGGGTACTCCTACGAGCAGTACTTC
TRBJ2-7 | - | 14 | TRBD1 | TRBV6-5 | CASSYRGQGSEQYF | TGTGCCAGCAGTTACCGCGGACAGGGAAGCGAGCAGTACTTC
TRBJ1-1 | - | 16 | TRBD1 | TRBV6-1 | CASSVGTGMKNTEAFF | TGTGCCAGCAGTGTCGGGACAGGGATGAAGAACACTGAAGCTTTCTTT
TRBJ1-2 | - | 15 | - | TRBV6-5 | CASRRTDPANYGYTF | TGTGCCAGCAGGCGGACAGACCCAGCTAACTATGGCTACACCTTC
TRBJ2-1 | - | 13 | TRBD2 | TRBV20-1 | CSATTGGNNEQFF | TGCAGTGCTACAACGGGGGGGAACAATGAGCAGTTCTTC
TRBJ2-4 | - | 12 | - | TRBV12-3/TRBV12-4 | CASSPGTPIQYF | TGTGCCAGCAGTCCCGGGACACCCATTCAGTACTTC
TRBJ2-7 | - | 14 | - | TRBV20-1 | CSAPPGGKTYEQYF | TGCAGTGCTCCCCCGGGCGGGAAAACCTACGAGCAGTACTTC
TRBJ2-5 | - | 14 | - | TRBV7-3 | CASSEGGGYHEQYF | TGTGCCAGTTCCGAGGGGGGGGGCTATCATGAGCAGTACTTC
TRBJ2-7 | - | 17 | TRBD1 | TRBV6-1 | CASNRLLGGTGSYEQYF | TGTGCCAGCAACCGTCTTCTGGGTGGGACAGGGTCGTACGAGCAGTACTTC
TRBJ1-2 | - | 12 | TRBD1 | TRBV10-3 | CAVRGQGGGYTF | TGTGCCGTCAGGGGACAGGGAGGTGGCTACACCTTC
TRBJ2-7 | - | 14 | - | TRBV2 | CASRAGGRNYEQYF | TGTGCCAGCAGGGCTGGCGGACGGAACTACGAGCAGTACTTC
TRBJ2-5 | few | 14 | - | TRBV20-1 | CSARDEGFGETQYF | TGCAGTGCTAGAGATGAGGGATTCGGTGAGACCCAGTACTTC
TRBJ1-1 | - | 14 | TRBD1 | TRBV10-3 | CAIRRDRENTEAFF | TGTGCCATCAGAAGGGACAGGGAGAACACTGAAGCTTTCTTT
TRBJ1-6 | few | 14 | TRBD1 | TRBV5-6 | CASSFGQAGSPLHF | TGTGCCAGCAGCTTTGGACAGGCTGGTTCACCCCTCCACTTT
TRBJ2-1 | - | 16 | TRBD1 | TRBV20-1 | CSARVASGQGYYEQFF | TGCAGTGCTAGAGTAGCGTCGGGACAGGGCTACTACGAGCAGTTCTTC
TRBJ2-3 | few | 17 | TRBD2 | TRBV11-2 | CASSPRDKTGGVDTQYF | TGTGCCAGCAGCCCCAGGGATAAGACGGGAGGTGTAGATACGCAGTATTTT